This entry features one TCR beta chain sequence. Its antigen remains unidentified. The data originate from a study of shared clonotypes between healthy human individuals. The wider study: Plates per donor: three CD4 naive, three CD4 memory, two CD8 naive, one CD8 memory. Whole-study results and caveats: Even with large depth, rarefaction showed that sorted-subset sequencing was incomplete. Sampling covered nothing but blood. Tissue TCR repertoires likely differ from those found in blood.

V was cut by 2 bases and J by 4 bases, with 14 bases left in between. The CDR3 consists of 15 residues. Germline-derived CDR1 and CDR2 are MNHEY and SVGAGI. The assay was immunoSEQ multiplex PCR, and TCRdb's table has in-frame clones only and misses some. This repertoire shows around 510,000 clones, 95% to 96% found once; its top ten account for 0.055% to 0.075%. J is TRBJ1-2 and V is TRBV6-5; possibly TRBD1 for D (5 bases). Sequencing was carried out using naive CD4+ T cells sorted from blood. Subset indicated: CD45RA+ positively selected. The receptor's source is a woman aged 30 to 39 in good health. The CDR3: CASSYVARVGYGYTF. The CDR3 coding sequence is TGTGCCAGCAGTTACGTTGCCAGGGTGGGCTATGGCTACACCTTC.